The source of this T cell receptor beta chain is a study of OX40 agonist ivuxolimab in advanced cancers. Looking at the study overall: As their treatment, patients were administered ivuxolimab, an agonistic anti-OX40 (CD134) antibody. The dose-escalation cohort had hepatocellular carcinoma, melanoma, renal cell or head and neck cancer. The study reported partial responses in three patients: one hepatocellular carcinoma, two cutaneous melanoma. Notes on the study in general: Determination of antigen specificity was not performed for the expanded peripheral T cells.

The table came from immunoSEQ multiplex PCR; TCRdb's copy has only in-frame clones and leaves some out. The table shows tens of thousands of clones, with around 87% occurring only once. Of note for this clone: Its specificity is unknown.

This specimen was CD4+ or CD8+ T cells sorted from blood, taken in a trial of the OX40 agonist ivuxolimab. The source is an adult with an advanced solid tumor such as melanoma, head and neck, liver or kidney cancer.

CDR3 DNA: TGTGCCAGCAGCTCCATGAGCTCTGGGGCCAACGTCCTGACTTTC. Protein: CASSSMSSGANVLTF. This chain joins TRBV5-4 and TRBJ2-6; D remains unclear. V lost 3 bases to trimming and J lost 0 bases, with 7 bases between them. Per germline, CDR1 SGHNT and CDR2 YYREEE (reference sequence). The CDR3 has 15 residues.